This T cell receptor (beta chain) was obtained from a study of cytomegalovirus exposure and HLA in healthy donors. With 7 bases clipped from V and 2 bases from J, the junction kept 5 bases outside the gene matches. The CDR3 spans 14 residues. The V gene's germline CDR1 is SNHLY and CDR2 FYNNEI. Notes on the study in general: An analysis that came later showed most CMV-associated TCR beta chains appearing HLA-restricted.

To note about this clone: Its antigen is still unknown.

Use of 60 Vbeta and 13 Jbeta primers characterized the PCR. This table comes from immunoSEQ multiplex PCR, and its TCRdb copy is limited to in-frame clones, with some not included. This table lists 100,000 to 150,000 clones. The chain recombines TRBV2 with TRBJ2-7; 10 nucleotides agree with TRBD1. This clonotype originated in a woman between 35 and 50 years old in good health and CMV-seropositive. The sample was PBMCs. CDR3 residues: CASIPGQGPYEQYF. CDR3 nucleotide sequence: TGTGCCAGCATTCCGGGACAGGGGCCCTACGAGCAGTACTTC.